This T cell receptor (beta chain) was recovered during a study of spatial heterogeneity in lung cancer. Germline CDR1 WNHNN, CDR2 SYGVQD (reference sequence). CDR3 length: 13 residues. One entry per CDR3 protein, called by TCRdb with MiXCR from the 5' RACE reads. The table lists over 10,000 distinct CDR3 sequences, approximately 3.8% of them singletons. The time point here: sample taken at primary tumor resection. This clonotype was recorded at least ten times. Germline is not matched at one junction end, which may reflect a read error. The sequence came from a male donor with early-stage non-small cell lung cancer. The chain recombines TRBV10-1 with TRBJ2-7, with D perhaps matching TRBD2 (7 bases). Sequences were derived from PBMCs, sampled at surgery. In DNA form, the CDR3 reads TGCGCCAGCAGTGAGTTGGGGGGGCAACCTTCGCCGTTC. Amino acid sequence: CASSELGGQPSPF.